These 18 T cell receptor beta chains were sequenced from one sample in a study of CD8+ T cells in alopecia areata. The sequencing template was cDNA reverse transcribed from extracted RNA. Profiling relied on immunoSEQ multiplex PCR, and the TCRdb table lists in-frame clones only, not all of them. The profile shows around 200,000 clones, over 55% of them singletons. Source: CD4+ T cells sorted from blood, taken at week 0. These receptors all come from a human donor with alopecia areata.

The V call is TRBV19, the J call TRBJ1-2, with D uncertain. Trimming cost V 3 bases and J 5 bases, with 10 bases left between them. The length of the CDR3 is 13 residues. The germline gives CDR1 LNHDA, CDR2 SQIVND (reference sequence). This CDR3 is CASSIGRSYGYTF. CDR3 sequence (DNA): TGTGCCAGTAGTATCGGCAGGAGTTATGGCTACACCTTC.

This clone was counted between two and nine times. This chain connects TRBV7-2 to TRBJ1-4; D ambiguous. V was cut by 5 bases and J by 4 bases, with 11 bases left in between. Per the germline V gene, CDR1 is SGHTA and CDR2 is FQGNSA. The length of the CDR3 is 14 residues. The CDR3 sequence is CASSLLSLNEKLFF. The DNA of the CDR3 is TGTGCCAGCAGCCTCCTATCTCTTAATGAAAAACTGTTTTTT.

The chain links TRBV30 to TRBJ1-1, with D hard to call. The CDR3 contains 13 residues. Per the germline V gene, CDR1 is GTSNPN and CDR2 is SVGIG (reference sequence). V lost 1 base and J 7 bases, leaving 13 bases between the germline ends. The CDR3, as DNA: TGTGCCTGGAGTGACCCGGGAAACTTTGAAGCTTTCTTT. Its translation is CAWSDPGNFEAFF. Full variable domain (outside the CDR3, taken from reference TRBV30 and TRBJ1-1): SQTIHQWPATLVQPVGSPLSLECTVEGTSNPNLYWYRQAAGRGLQLLFYSVGIGQISSEVPQNLSASRPQDRQFILSSKKLLLSDSGFYLCAWSDPGNFEAFFGQGTRLTVV.

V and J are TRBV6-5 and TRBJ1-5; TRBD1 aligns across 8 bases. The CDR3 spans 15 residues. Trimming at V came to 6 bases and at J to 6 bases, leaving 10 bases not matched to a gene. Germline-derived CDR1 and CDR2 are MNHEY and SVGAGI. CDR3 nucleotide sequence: TGTGCCAGCAGCGCGGGACAGGTGCGTTTTCAGCCCCAGCATTTT. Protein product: CASSAGQVRFQPQHF.

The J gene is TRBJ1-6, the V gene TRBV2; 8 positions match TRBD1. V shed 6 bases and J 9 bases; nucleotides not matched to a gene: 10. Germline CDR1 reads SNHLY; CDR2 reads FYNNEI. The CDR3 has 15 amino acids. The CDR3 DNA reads TGTGCCAGCAGCGAAAACGGACAGGGCGGTTCACCCCTCCACTTT. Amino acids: CASSENGQGGSPLHF.

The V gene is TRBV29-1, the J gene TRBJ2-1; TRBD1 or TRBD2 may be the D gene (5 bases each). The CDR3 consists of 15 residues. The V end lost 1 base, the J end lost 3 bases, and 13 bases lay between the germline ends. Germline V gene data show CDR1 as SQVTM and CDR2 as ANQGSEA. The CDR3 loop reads CSVEGTGTDYNEQFF. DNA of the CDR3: TGCAGCGTTGAAGGCACCGGGACGGACTACAATGAGCAGTTCTTC.

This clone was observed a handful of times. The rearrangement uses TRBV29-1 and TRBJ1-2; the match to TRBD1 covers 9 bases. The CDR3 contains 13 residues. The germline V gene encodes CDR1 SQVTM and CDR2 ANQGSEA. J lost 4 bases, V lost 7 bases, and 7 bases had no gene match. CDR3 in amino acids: CSAAGTGIYGYTF. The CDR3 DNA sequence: TGCAGCGCCGCCGGGACAGGGATCTATGGCTACACCTTC.

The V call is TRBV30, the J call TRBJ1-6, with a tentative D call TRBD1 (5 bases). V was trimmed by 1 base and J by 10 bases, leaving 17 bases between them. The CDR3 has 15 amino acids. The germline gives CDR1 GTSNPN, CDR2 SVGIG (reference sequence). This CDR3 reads CAWSELGRGESPLHF. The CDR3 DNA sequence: TGTGCCTGGAGTGAGTTGGGCAGAGGGGAATCACCCCTCCACTTT.

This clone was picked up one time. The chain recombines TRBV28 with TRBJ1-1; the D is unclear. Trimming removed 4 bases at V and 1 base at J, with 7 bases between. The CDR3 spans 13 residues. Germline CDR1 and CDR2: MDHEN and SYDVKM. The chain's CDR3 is CASSSESNTEAFF. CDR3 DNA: TGTGCCAGCAGTTCCGAATCGAACACTGAAGCTTTCTTT.

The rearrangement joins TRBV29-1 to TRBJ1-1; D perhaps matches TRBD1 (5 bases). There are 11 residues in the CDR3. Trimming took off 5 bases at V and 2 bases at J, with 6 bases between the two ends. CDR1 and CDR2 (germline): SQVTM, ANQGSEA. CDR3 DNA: TGCAGCGTTTGGGGCAACACTGAAGCTTTCTTT. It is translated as CSVWGNTEAFF.

CDR3 DNA: TGCAGCGTTAGGACAGGCGTCACAGATACGCAGTATTTT. Its protein is CSVRTGVTDTQYF. The rearrangement joins TRBV29-1 to TRBJ2-3, with 7 bases identical to TRBD1. The length of the CDR3 is 13 residues. V was pared by 5 bases and J by 2 bases, with 4 bases of the junction left unmatched. Per the germline V gene, CDR1 is SQVTM and CDR2 is ANQGSEA.

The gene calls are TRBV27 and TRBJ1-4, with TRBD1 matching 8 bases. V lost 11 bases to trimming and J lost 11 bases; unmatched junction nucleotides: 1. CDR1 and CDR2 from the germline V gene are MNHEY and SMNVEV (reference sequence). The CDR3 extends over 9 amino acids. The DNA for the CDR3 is TGTGCCCGACAGGGGAAACTGTTTTTT. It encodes CARQGKLFF. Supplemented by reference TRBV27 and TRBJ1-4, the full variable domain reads EAQVTQNPRYLITVTGKKLTVTCSQNMNHEYMSWYRQDPGLGLRQIYYSMNVEVTDKGDVPEGYKVSRKEKRNFPLILESPSPNQTSLYFCARQGKLFFGSGTQLSVL.

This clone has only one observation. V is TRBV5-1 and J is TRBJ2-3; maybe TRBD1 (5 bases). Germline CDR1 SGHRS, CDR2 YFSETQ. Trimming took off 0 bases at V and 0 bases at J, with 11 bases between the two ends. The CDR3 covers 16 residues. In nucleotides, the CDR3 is TGCGCCAGCAGCTTGGCCGGCAGGGTCAGCACAGATACGCAGTATTTT. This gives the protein CASSLAGRVSTDTQYF.

The CDR3 is CASSRGNRNYGYTF. CDR3 bases: TGTGCCAGCAGCCGGGGGAATCGTAACTATGGCTACACCTTC. The rearrangement joins TRBV27 to TRBJ1-2, with D maybe TRBD1 (5 bases). This CDR3 is built from 14 residues. Germline V lookup: CDR1 MNHEY, CDR2 SMNVEV (reference sequence). Trimming took 6 bases from V and 1 from J, leaving 12 bases between them.

The CDR3 spells CSVADIEAFF. CDR3 DNA sequence: TGCAGCGTTGCAGACATAGAAGCTTTCTTT. This chain joins TRBV29-1 and TRBJ1-1; D is unresolved. Germline V gene lookup returns CDR1 SQVTM and CDR2 ANQGSEA. V was pared by 4 bases and J by 8 bases, with 8 bases between. The CDR3 has 10 residues.

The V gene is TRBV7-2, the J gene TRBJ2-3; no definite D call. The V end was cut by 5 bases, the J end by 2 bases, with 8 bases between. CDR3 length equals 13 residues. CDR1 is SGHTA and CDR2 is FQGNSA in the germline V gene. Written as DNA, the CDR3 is TGTGCCAGCAGCCCCCCGTACACAGATACGCAGTATTTT. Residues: CASSPPYTDTQYF. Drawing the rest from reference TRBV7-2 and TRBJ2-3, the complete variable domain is GAGVSQSPSNKVTEKGKDVELRCDPISGHTALYWYRQSLGQGLEFLIYFQGNSAPDKSGLPSDRFSAERTGGSVSTLTIQRTQQEDSAVYLCASSPPYTDTQYFGPGTRLTVL.

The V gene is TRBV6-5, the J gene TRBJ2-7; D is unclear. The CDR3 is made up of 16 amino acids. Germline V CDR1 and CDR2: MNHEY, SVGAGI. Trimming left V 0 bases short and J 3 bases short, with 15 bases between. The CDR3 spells CASSYSSGRMSYEQYF. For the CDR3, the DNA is TGTGCCAGCAGTTACTCGTCCGGCAGAATGAGCTACGAGCAGTACTTC.

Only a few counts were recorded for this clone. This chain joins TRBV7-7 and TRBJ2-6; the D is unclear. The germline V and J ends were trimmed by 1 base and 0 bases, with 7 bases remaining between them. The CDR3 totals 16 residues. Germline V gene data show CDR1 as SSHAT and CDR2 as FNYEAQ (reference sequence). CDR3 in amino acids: CASSLGSTSGANVLTF. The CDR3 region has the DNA TGTGCCAGCAGCTTAGGCAGTACCTCTGGGGCCAACGTCCTGACTTTC.